Listed below are T cell receptor beta chains from one sample, sequenced in a study of blood T cell repertoires in COVID-19. Only in-frame clones appear in the TCRdb table, and some are missing; sequencing was by immunoSEQ multiplex PCR. The sample records hundreds of thousands of clones, about 87% being singletons. Sequenced: PBMCs or T cells enriched from blood (not recorded which). The receptors were gathered from a man aged 35 to 55 in a cohort exposed to, infected with or recovered from COVID-19 (not recorded which). The CDR3 runs from the conserved cysteine through the conserved F or W. A D gene is named only where the DNA matches it firmly. Some rows have no size entry. The others give once, few or many, or a class for an expanded clone.

abundance: .; v_gene: TRBV4-2; d_gene: .; j_gene: TRBJ2-1; CDR3aa: CASSQVGTGNLYNEQFF; CDR3nt: TGTGCCAGCAGCCAAGTTGGTACAGGGAATTTATACAATGAGCAGTTCTTC
abundance: .; v_gene: TRBV11-2; d_gene: .; j_gene: TRBJ2-3; CDR3aa: CASRPPPGHRSDTQYF; CDR3nt: TGTGCCAGCAGACCCCCGCCCGGACACAGGTCAGATACGCAGTATTTT
abundance: .; v_gene: TRBV3-1/TRBV3-2; d_gene: .; j_gene: TRBJ1-5; CDR3aa: CASSQGGSNQPQHF; CDR3nt: TGTGCCAGCAGCCAAGGGGGCAGCAATCAGCCCCAGCATTTT
abundance: .; v_gene: TRBV3-1/TRBV3-2; d_gene: .; j_gene: TRBJ2-7; CDR3aa: CASSHRAYEQYF; CDR3nt: TGTGCCAGCAGCCACCGTGCCTACGAGCAGTACTTC
abundance: .; v_gene: TRBV5-1; d_gene: .; j_gene: TRBJ1-1; CDR3aa: CASSSSENTEAFF; CDR3nt: TGCGCCAGCAGCTCCAGTGAGAACACTGAAGCTTTCTTT
abundance: .; v_gene: TRBV9; d_gene: TRBD1; j_gene: TRBJ1-5; CDR3aa: CASSPHPTGNQPQHF; CDR3nt: TGTGCCAGCAGCCCTCATCCGACAGGGAATCAGCCCCAGCATTTT
abundance: .; v_gene: TRBV7-2; d_gene: TRBD1; j_gene: TRBJ2-5; CDR3aa: CASSLNRGRETQYF; CDR3nt: TGTGCCAGCAGCCTGAACAGGGGGAGGGAGACCCAGTACTTC
abundance: once; v_gene: TRBV6-5; d_gene: .; j_gene: TRBJ2-2; CDR3aa: CASSYYSEGTGELFF; CDR3nt: TGTGCCAGCAGTTACTACTCAGAGGGCACCGGGGAGCTGTTTTTT
abundance: few; v_gene: TRBV6-5; d_gene: TRBD1; j_gene: TRBJ1-6; CDR3aa: CASSPRTGGNSPLHF; CDR3nt: TGTGCCAGCAGTCCGAGGACAGGGGGGAATTCACCCCTCCACTTT
abundance: .; v_gene: TRBV28; d_gene: TRBD1; j_gene: TRBJ2-7; CDR3aa: CASSRGQKHYEQYF; CDR3nt: TGTGCCAGCAGTCGGGGACAGAAACACTACGAGCAGTACTTC
abundance: once; v_gene: TRBV27; d_gene: TRBD1; j_gene: TRBJ2-7; CDR3aa: CASPFLTGGVYEQYF; CDR3nt: TGTGCCAGCCCATTCCTCACAGGGGGCGTCTACGAGCAGTACTTC
abundance: .; v_gene: TRBV27; d_gene: TRBD1; j_gene: TRBJ1-5; CDR3aa: CASSSAGTGGAQGNQPQHF; CDR3nt: TGTGCCAGCAGTTCAGCCGGGACAGGGGGCGCGCAAGGCAATCAGCCCCAGCATTTT
abundance: .; v_gene: TRBV5-1; d_gene: TRBD1; j_gene: TRBJ1-4; CDR3aa: CASSLTGATNEKLFF; CDR3nt: TGCGCCAGCAGCCTCACAGGGGCAACTAATGAAAAACTGTTTTTT
abundance: .; v_gene: TRBV11-2; d_gene: .; j_gene: TRBJ1-3; CDR3aa: CASSPFLTSSGNTIYF; CDR3nt: TGTGCCAGCAGCCCCTTCTTAACATCCTCTGGAAACACCATATATTTT
abundance: .; v_gene: TRBV30; d_gene: TRBD1; j_gene: TRBJ1-6; CDR3aa: CARRDRPNSPLHF; CDR3nt: TGTGCCAGACGGGACAGGCCCAATTCACCCCTCCACTTT
abundance: .; v_gene: TRBV28; d_gene: TRBD1; j_gene: TRBJ2-2; CDR3aa: CASTGTGPTGELFF; CDR3nt: TGTGCCAGTACAGGGACAGGGCCCACCGGGGAGCTGTTTTTT
abundance: .; v_gene: TRBV18; d_gene: .; j_gene: TRBJ1-2; CDR3aa: CASSLPGPGRDGYTF; CDR3nt: TGTGCCAGCTCACTCCCCGGGCCGGGAAGGGATGGCTACACCTTC